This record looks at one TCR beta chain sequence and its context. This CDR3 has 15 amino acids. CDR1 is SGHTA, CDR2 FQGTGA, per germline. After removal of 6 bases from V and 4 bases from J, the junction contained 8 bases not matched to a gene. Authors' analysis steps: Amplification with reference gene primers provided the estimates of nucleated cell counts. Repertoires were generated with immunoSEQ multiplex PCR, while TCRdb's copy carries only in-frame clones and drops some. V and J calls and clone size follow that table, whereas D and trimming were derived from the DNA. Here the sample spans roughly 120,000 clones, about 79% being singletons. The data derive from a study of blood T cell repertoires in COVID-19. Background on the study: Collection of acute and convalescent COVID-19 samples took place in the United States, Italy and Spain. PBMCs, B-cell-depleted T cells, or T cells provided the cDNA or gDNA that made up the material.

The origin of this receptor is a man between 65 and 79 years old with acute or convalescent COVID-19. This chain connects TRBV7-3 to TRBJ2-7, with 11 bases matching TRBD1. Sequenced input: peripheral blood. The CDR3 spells CASSRTGTGGYEQYF. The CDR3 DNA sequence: TGTGCCAGCAGTAGAACCGGGACAGGGGGTTACGAGCAGTACTTC. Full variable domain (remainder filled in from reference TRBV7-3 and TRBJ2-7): GAGVSQTPSNKVTEKGKYVELRCDPISGHTALYWYRQSLGQGPEFLIYFQGTGAADDSGLPNDRFFAVRPEGSVSTLKIQRTERGDSAVYLCASSRTGTGGYEQYFGPGTRLTVT.